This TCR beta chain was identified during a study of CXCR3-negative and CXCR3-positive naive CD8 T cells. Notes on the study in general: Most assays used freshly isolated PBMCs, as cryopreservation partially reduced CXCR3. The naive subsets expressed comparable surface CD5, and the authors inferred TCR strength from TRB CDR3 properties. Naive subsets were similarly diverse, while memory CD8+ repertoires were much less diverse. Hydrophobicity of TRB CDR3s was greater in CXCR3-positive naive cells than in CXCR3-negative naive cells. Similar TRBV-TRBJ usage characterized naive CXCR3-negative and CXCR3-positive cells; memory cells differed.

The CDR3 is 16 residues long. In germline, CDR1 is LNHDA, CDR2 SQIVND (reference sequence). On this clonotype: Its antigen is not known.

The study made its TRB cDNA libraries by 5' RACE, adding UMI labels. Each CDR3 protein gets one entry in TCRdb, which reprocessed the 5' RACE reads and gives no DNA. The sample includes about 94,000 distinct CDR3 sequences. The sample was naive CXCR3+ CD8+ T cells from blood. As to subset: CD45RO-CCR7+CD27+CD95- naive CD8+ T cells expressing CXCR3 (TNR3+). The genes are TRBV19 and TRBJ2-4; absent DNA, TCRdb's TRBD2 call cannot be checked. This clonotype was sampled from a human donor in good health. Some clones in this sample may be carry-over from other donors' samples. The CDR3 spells CASRTSGTIAKNIQYF.